This T cell receptor beta chain is from a study of blood T cell repertoires in COVID-19. Whole-study context: Material from acute and convalescent COVID-19 was sourced from the United States, Italy and Spain. T cells, B-cell-depleted T cells, or PBMCs supplied cDNA or gDNA.

How the authors handled the data: The authors estimated nucleated cell counts from reference gene primer amplification. Assay used: immunoSEQ multiplex PCR; TCRdb lists only in-frame clones, some missing. Clone size and the V and J calls come from that table; the DNA yielded D and trimming. The data show about 90,000 clones, over 80% seen once. V shed 2 bases and J shed 5 bases, with 9 bases lying between them. The CDR3 is made up of 13 amino acids. The germline CDR1 and CDR2 sequences are SEHNR and FQNEAQ (reference sequence). This clonotype was obtained from a woman older than 75 with active or convalescent COVID-19. The chain joins TRBV7-9 to TRBJ2-5; D is unclear. The sequenced sample was peripheral blood. In DNA form, the CDR3 reads TGTGCCAGCAGCTTAACGACTTTGGAGACCCAGTACTTC. This translates into CASSLTTLETQYF.